The next 11 T cell receptor beta chains were all read from a single sample in a study of cytomegalovirus exposure and HLA in healthy donors. It was with 60 Vbeta and 13 Jbeta primers that the PCR ran. The protocol was immunoSEQ multiplex PCR, while the TCRdb copy is restricted to in-frame clones and leaves out a portion. The sample holds around 130,000 clones, 81% seen once. The material sequenced was PBMCs. The receptors come from a woman aged 40 to 50 in good health and CMV-seronegative.

The CDR3 DNA reads TGTGCCACCAGCGGATCGGACAGGCCCAATCAGCCCCAGCATTTT. Protein product: CATSGSDRPNQPQHF. The rearrangement uses TRBV15 and TRBJ1-5, with 7 bases identical to TRBD1. Looked up from germline, CDR1 is LNHNV and CDR2 is YYDKDF (reference sequence). V was pared by 5 bases and J by 3 bases, with 7 bases of the junction left unmatched. The CDR3 spans 15 residues.

The chain has TRBV19 and TRBJ1-2, with 7 positions matching TRBD1. Germline V CDR1 and CDR2: LNHDA, SQIVND (reference sequence). V shed 7 bases and J 7 bases; nucleotides not matched to a gene: 6. This CDR3 is built from 12 residues. CDR3 bases: TGTGCCAGTACATCAGGGGGAAGTGGCTACACCTTC. The encoded protein is CASTSGGSGYTF. Drawing the rest from reference TRBV19 and TRBJ1-2, the complete variable domain is DGGITQSPKYLFRKEGQNVTLSCEQNLNHDAMYWYRQDPGQGLRLIYYSQIVNDFQKGDIAEGYSVSREKKESFPLTVTSAQKNPTAFYLCASTSGGSGYTFGSGTRLTVV.

The CDR3 DNA reads as TGTGCCAGCGACGATCCGGGACAGCACTCCTACGAGCAGTACTTC. It encodes CASDDPGQHSYEQYF. The V call is TRBV28, the J call TRBJ2-7; 7 bases fit TRBD1. Germline V gene data show CDR1 as MDHEN and CDR2 as SYDVKM. CDR3 length: 15 residues. V trimming: 8 bases; J trimming: 0 bases; junction bases outside the gene matches: 10.

V gene TRBV7-9 combines with J gene TRBJ2-7; D is undetermined. V was clipped by 2 bases and J by 5 bases, with 4 bases between them. Germline V gene sequence: CDR1 SEHNR, CDR2 FQNEAQ (reference sequence). CDR3 length: 11 residues. The CDR3, as DNA: TGTGCCAGCAGCTTATCTCACGAGCAGTACTTC. This gives the protein CASSLSHEQYF.

J is TRBJ1-2 and V is TRBV19, with a weak D call TRBD1 (6 bases). Trimming took off 8 bases at V and 8 bases at J, with 18 bases between the two ends. Germline V gene lookup returns CDR1 LNHDA and CDR2 SQIVND (reference sequence). The CDR3 totals 13 residues. This chain's CDR3 is CASSLVGGGGYTF. CDR3 in DNA: TGTGCCAGTTCCCTCGTTGGGGGCGGAGGCTACACCTTC.

This clone was found once. The chain couples TRBV5-4 to TRBJ1-2; TRBD1 matches at 9 bases. Germline CDR1 SGHNT, CDR2 YYREEE (reference sequence). After removal of 1 base from V and 7 bases from J, the junction contained 11 bases not matched to a gene. The CDR3 has 16 residues. CDR3 region: CASSLSDRGSAGGYTF. The CDR3 DNA sequence: TGTGCCAGCAGCTTGTCGGACAGGGGAAGTGCAGGTGGCTACACCTTC.

The chain recombines TRBV6-5 with TRBJ1-1; 8 nucleotides agree with TRBD1. Looked up from germline, CDR1 is MNHEY and CDR2 is SVGAGI. This CDR3 has 13 amino acids. V lost 5 bases and J lost 4; bases outside the gene matches: 3. The chain's CDR3 is CASSRGQGTEAFF. The CDR3 coding sequence is TGTGCCAGCAGTCGCGGACAGGGCACTGAAGCTTTCTTT.

The chain employs TRBV4-1 and TRBJ1-2, with D unresolved. The CDR3 covers 16 residues. Between the trimmed V and J ends, which lost 4 bases and 3 bases, there was a span of 18 bases. Germline V CDR1 and CDR2: MGHRA, YSYEKL. The CDR3: CASSLTNSPEYYGYTF. The DNA of the CDR3 is TGCGCCAGCAGCCTCACCAACAGTCCCGAATACTATGGCTACACCTTC.

The gene calls are TRBV7-3 and TRBJ1-6; 8 bases map to TRBD1. Trimming cost V 4 bases and J 9 bases; bases outside gene matches: 8. This CDR3 is 15 amino acids long. Germline V CDR1 and CDR2: SGHTA, FQGTGA. The CDR3 loop is CASSSGQGRSSPLHF. DNA for the CDR3: TGTGCCAGCAGCTCAGGACAGGGTCGGAGTTCACCCCTCCACTTT.

The chain uses TRBV30 and TRBJ2-3, with TRBD2 identical over 12 bases. The CDR3 is 16 residues long. Looked up from germline, CDR1 is GTSNPN and CDR2 is SVGIG (reference sequence). The ends lost 0 bases at V and 4 bases at J; junction bases unmatched: 5. This chain's CDR3 is CAWSVQLAGGADTQYF. DNA of the CDR3: TGTGCCTGGAGTGTACAACTAGCGGGGGGAGCAGATACGCAGTATTTT.

V and J are TRBV10-2 and TRBJ1-1; a possible D gene is TRBD1 (5 bases). This CDR3 is built from 14 residues. The V end lost 5 bases, the J end lost 0 bases, and 10 bases lay between the germline ends. In germline, CDR1 is WSHSY, CDR2 SAAADI. In DNA form, the CDR3 reads TGCGCCAGCAGTATTAAGGACATGAACACTGAAGCTTTCTTT. Residues: CASSIKDMNTEAFF.